A single sample gave rise to the 21 T cell receptor beta chains below, sequenced in a study of blood T cell repertoires in COVID-19. Sequenced by immunoSEQ multiplex PCR; TCRdb stores in-frame clones only, minus some. The data show more than 55,000 clones, 70% to 90% seen once. Sample: peripheral blood. Source of these receptors: a man aged 50 or older with active COVID-19.

The V call is TRBV11-3, the J call TRBJ1-6; tentative D call: TRBD1 (6 bases). There are 15 residues in the CDR3. With 0 bases removed from V and 6 bases from J, the gap between germline ends came to 9 bases. The germline CDR1 and CDR2 sequences are SGHNT and YENEEA. CDR3 DNA: TGTGCCAGCAGCTTAGACAGGGGTATTAATTCACCCCTCCACTTT. It yields the protein CASSLDRGINSPLHF.

V is TRBV3-1 (or the pseudogene TRBV3-2) and J is TRBJ2-2, with TRBD1 matching 8 bases. Per germline, CDR1 LGHDT and CDR2 YNNKEL (reference sequence). There are 16 residues in the CDR3. The J segment lost 6 bases and the V segment lost 5 bases, leaving 11 bases of the junction unmatched. The CDR3 reads CASSYFGQGRAGELFF. CDR3 sequence (DNA): TGTGCCAGCAGCTACTTCGGACAGGGAAGGGCCGGGGAGCTGTTTTTT.

This chain connects TRBV5-6 to TRBJ2-3, with D maybe TRBD2 (5 bases). The CDR3 has 15 amino acids. V shed 5 bases and J shed 2 bases, with 15 bases lying between them. The germline gives CDR1 SGHDT, CDR2 YYEEEE. The CDR3 protein is CASSMTMTSTDTQYF. The DNA of the CDR3 is TGTGCCAGCAGTATGACTATGACCTCCACAGATACGCAGTATTTT.

J is TRBJ1-1 and V is TRBV27; D gene uncertain. This CDR3 is built from 14 residues. Trimming removed 4 bases from V and 0 bases from J, with 9 bases in between. Germline V gene data show CDR1 as MNHEY and CDR2 as SMNVEV (reference sequence). The CDR3 sequence is CASSSAALNTEAFF. The CDR3 DNA is TGTGCCAGCAGTTCGGCGGCCTTGAACACTGAAGCTTTCTTT.

The chain couples TRBV6-5 to TRBJ2-7; 8 bases agree with TRBD2. Trimming cost V 8 bases and J 5 bases; bases outside gene matches: 11. Germline V CDR1 and CDR2: MNHEY, SVGAGI. This CDR3 has 14 amino acids. The CDR3 loop reads CASRAGGRSDEQYF. The CDR3 nucleotides are TGTGCCAGCCGGGCGGGAGGCCGGAGTGACGAGCAGTACTTC.

The genes are TRBV7-9 and TRBJ2-7; 7 bases are a match to TRBD1. The CDR3 length is 15 residues. The V and J ends lost 0 bases and 2 bases, in that order; junction bases with no gene match: 4. Germline V lookup: CDR1 SEHNR, CDR2 FQNEAQ (reference sequence). The DNA for the CDR3 is TGTGCCAGCAGCTTAGCGGGGCAGGGGGCCTACGAGCAGTACTTC. This encodes CASSLAGQGAYEQYF. Full variable domain (missing parts from reference TRBV7-9 and TRBJ2-7): DTGVSQNPRHKITKRGQNVTFRCDPISEHNRLYWYRQTLGQGPEFLTYFQNEAQLEKSRLLSDRFSAERPKGSFSTLEIQRTEQGDSAMYLCASSLAGQGAYEQYFGPGTRLTVT.

V usage is TRBV7-2 and J usage is TRBJ2-1; 12 nucleotides line up with TRBD2. Trimming cost V 5 bases and J 7 bases; bases outside gene matches: 6. Germline CDR1 is SGHTA and CDR2 is FQGNSA. The CDR3 contains 15 residues. CDR3 loop: CASSTTSGRFNEQFF. The CDR3 DNA reads as TGTGCCAGCAGCACTACTAGCGGGAGGTTTAATGAGCAGTTCTTC.

The chain carries TRBV28 and TRBJ1-5; D unresolved. Germline V gene lookup returns CDR1 MDHEN and CDR2 SYDVKM. V was clipped by 1 base and J by 4 bases, with 14 bases between them. The CDR3 covers 16 residues. The CDR3, as DNA: TGTGCCAGCAGTTTATCGTACATATATTTGAATCAGCCCCAGCATTTT. Its translation: CASSLSYIYLNQPQHF. Full variable domain (rest looked up from reference TRBV28 and TRBJ1-5): DVKVTQSSRYLVKRTGEKVFLECVQDMDHENMFWYRQDPGLGLRLIYFSYDVKMKEKGDIPEGYSVSREKKERFSLILESASTNQTSMYLCASSLSYIYLNQPQHFGDGTRLSIL.

The chain couples TRBV7-9 to TRBJ2-5; tentatively, D is TRBD2 (5 bases). V lost 3 bases to trimming and J lost 5 bases, with 7 bases between them. Germline assignment: CDR1 SEHNR and CDR2 FQNEAQ (reference sequence). The CDR3 runs 12 residues. CDR3 DNA sequence: TGTGCCAGCAGCTTCGGGGTTGAGACCCAGTACTTC. It translates to CASSFGVETQYF. Based on the CDR3 plus reference TRBV7-9 and TRBJ2-5, the full variable domain is DTGVSQNPRHKITKRGQNVTFRCDPISEHNRLYWYRQTLGQGPEFLTYFQNEAQLEKSRLLSDRFSAERPKGSFSTLEIQRTEQGDSAMYLCASSFGVETQYFGPGTRLLVL.

The rearrangement joins TRBV19 to TRBJ1-1, with 7 bases fitting TRBD1. V was pared by 8 bases and J by 6 bases, with 15 bases of the junction left unmatched. This CDR3 has 15 amino acids. CDR1 and CDR2 (germline): LNHDA, SQIVND (reference sequence). CDR3: CASERGDRVDAEAFF. The CDR3 coding sequence is TGTGCCAGTGAAAGGGGGGACAGAGTCGACGCTGAAGCTTTCTTT.

This clone was found once. This chain connects TRBV29-1 to TRBJ1-4; D gene unclear. CDR1 is SQVTM, CDR2 ANQGSEA, per germline. Trimming pared 7 bases from V and 6 bases from J, leaving 12 bases between. The length of the CDR3 is 12 residues. CDR3 sequence reads: CSARGADEKLFF. The CDR3 nucleotides read TGCAGCGCTCGGGGTGCAGATGAAAAACTGTTTTTT. Using reference TRBV29-1 and TRBJ1-4 for the parts outside the CDR3, the full variable domain is SAVISQKPSRDICQRGTSLTIQCQVDSQVTMMFWYRQQPGQSLTLIATANQGSEATYESGFVIDKFPISRPNLTFSTLTVSNMSPEDSSIYLCSARGADEKLFFGSGTQLSVL.

This clone was observed a few times. The chain recombines TRBV5-1 with TRBJ2-5; D not certain. V dropped 1 base and J dropped 1 base, with 2 bases sitting between them. The germline gives CDR1 SGHRS, CDR2 YFSETQ. CDR3 length: 12 amino acids. CDR3 nucleotides: TGCGCCAGCAGCTTGCTCCAAGAGACCCAGTACTTC. Its translation: CASSLLQETQYF. Combining the CDR3 with reference TRBV5-1 and TRBJ2-5 gives the whole variable domain KAGVTQTPRYLIKTRGQQVTLSCSPISGHRSVSWYQQTPGQGLQFLFEYFSETQRNKGNFPGRFSGRQFSNSRSEMNVSTLELGDSALYLCASSLLQETQYFGPGTRLLVL.

This clone was found a few times. The V call is TRBV28, the J call TRBJ2-1, with 8 bases that match TRBD2. V gave up 5 bases and J gave up 0 bases; unmatched junction bases: 15. CDR1 and CDR2 (germline): MDHEN, SYDVKM. This CDR3 comprises 19 residues. CDR3 sequence: CASSPSLGLGSLSYNEQFF. As DNA, the CDR3 is TGTGCCAGCAGTCCTTCCCTGGGACTAGGGTCCCTCTCCTACAATGAGCAGTTCTTC. Full variable domain (rest looked up from reference TRBV28 and TRBJ2-1): DVKVTQSSRYLVKRTGEKVFLECVQDMDHENMFWYRQDPGLGLRLIYFSYDVKMKEKGDIPEGYSVSREKKERFSLILESASTNQTSMYLCASSPSLGLGSLSYNEQFFGPGTRLTVL.

The rearrangement uses TRBV4-2 and TRBJ2-3, with D perhaps matching TRBD2 (7 bases). The CDR3 loop spans 18 amino acids. The germline CDR1 and CDR2 sequences are LGHNA and YNFKEQ. Trimming shortened V by 2 bases and J by 5 bases, and 23 bases separated the two germline ends. For the CDR3, the DNA is TGTGCCAGCAGCCAATATACTATAAGGGCGGGGGCGGTAGATACGCAGTATTTT. Translation gives CASSQYTIRAGAVDTQYF.

The genes are TRBV5-1 and TRBJ2-7; 10 nucleotides align to TRBD2. Trimming removed 2 bases from V and 3 bases from J; junction bases left unmatched: 2. CDR3 length: 14 residues. In germline, CDR1 is SGHRS, CDR2 YFSETQ. CDR3 DNA: TGCGCCAGCAGCTTAACTAGCGGGAACTACGAGCAGTACTTC. Amino acid sequence: CASSLTSGNYEQYF.

This chain connects TRBV4-1 to TRBJ1-2; TRBD1 is a possible D gene (6 bases). Trimming cost V 1 base and J 4 bases, with 13 bases left between them. The CDR3 covers 15 residues. CDR1 is MGHRA and CDR2 is YSYEKL in the germline V gene. CDR3 loop: CASSQGTESFYGYTF. The CDR3 bases are TGCGCCAGCAGCCAAGGGACAGAGTCTTTCTATGGCTACACCTTC.

The chain recombines TRBV5-1 with TRBJ1-4; D is possibly TRBD1 (6 bases). Trimming took 4 bases from V and 5 from J, leaving 15 bases between them. The CDR3 has 15 amino acids. CDR1 SGHRS and CDR2 YFSETQ come from the germline V gene. The CDR3 nucleotides are TGCGCCAGCAGCCCGGACGGACAGTCGAATGAAAAACTGTTTTTT. Translation gives CASSPDGQSNEKLFF.

The chain uses TRBV5-4 and TRBJ2-7; 9 nucleotides match TRBD1. J gave up 7 bases and V 4 bases, and 12 bases lay outside the gene matches. Germline loops: CDR1 SGHNT, CDR2 YYREEE (reference sequence). CDR3 length equals 15 residues. The CDR3 bases are TGTGCCAGCAGCCCTACCTCGGGGACAGGGAATGAGCAGTACTTC. Translation: CASSPTSGTGNEQYF.

The V and J genes are TRBV3-1 (or the pseudogene TRBV3-2) and TRBJ2-7, with 10 bases fitting TRBD2. CDR1 and CDR2 from the germline V gene are LGHDT and YNNKEL (reference sequence). V lost 0 bases and J lost 5; bases outside the gene matches: 10. CDR3 length equals 17 residues. This CDR3 reads CASSQEGQREGPDEQYF. For the CDR3, the DNA is TGTGCCAGCAGCCAAGAGGGGCAGCGGGAGGGCCCAGACGAGCAGTACTTC.

The chain joins TRBV6-5 to TRBJ2-7; D perhaps matches TRBD2 (5 bases). This CDR3 is 11 amino acids long. In germline, CDR1 is MNHEY, CDR2 SVGAGI. V dropped 2 bases and J dropped 7 bases, with 6 bases sitting between them. The CDR3 DNA is TGTGCCAGCAGTTACGAGGGTGAGCAGTACTTC. This sequence encodes CASSYEGEQYF.

This clone was recorded a few times. The rearrangement joins TRBV5-4 to TRBJ1-1; 7 bases are shared with TRBD1. This CDR3 contains 15 residues. Germline V gene lookup returns CDR1 SGHNT and CDR2 YYREEE (reference sequence). The J segment lost 5 bases and the V segment lost 1 base, leaving 8 bases of the junction unmatched. CDR3 coding DNA: TGTGCCAGCAGCTTGATTAGGGGGCTAAGGACTGAAGCTTTCTTT. As protein: CASSLIRGLRTEAFF.